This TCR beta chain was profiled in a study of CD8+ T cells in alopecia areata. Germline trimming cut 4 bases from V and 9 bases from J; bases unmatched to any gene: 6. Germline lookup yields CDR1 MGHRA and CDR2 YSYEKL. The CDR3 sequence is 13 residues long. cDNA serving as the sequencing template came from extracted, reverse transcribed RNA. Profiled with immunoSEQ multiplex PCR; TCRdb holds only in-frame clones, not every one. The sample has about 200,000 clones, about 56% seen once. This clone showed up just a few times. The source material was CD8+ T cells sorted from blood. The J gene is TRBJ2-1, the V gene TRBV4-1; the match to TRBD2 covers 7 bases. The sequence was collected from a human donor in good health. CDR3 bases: TGCGCCAGCAGCCTTTCGGAGCGGGGTGAGCAGTTCTTC. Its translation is CASSLSERGEQFF.